A selection of T cell receptor beta chains follows, all from one sample in a study of blood T cells in healthy people across ages. A single record per CDR3 protein comes from TCRdb applying MiXCR to the 5' RACE reads. Among 800,000 to 950,000 distinct CDR3 sequences listed, roughly 29% were seen once. This sample was shared with a second study, whose subject was T cells of mothers and their children.

Sequencing used blood. These receptors were collected from a woman aged 35 to 49 in good health. Each CDR3 is given with its conserved first and last residue.

CDR3 length	V gene	CDR3 protein
14	TRBV12-3/TRBV12-4	CASSPLAVGETQYF
14	TRBV29-1	CSASGTGSNQPQHF
15	TRBV6-1	CASSEVRAPNYGYTF
15	TRBV20-1	CSARGRGRLNSPLHF
15	TRBV5-6	CASSLPGPRTDTQYF
14	TRBV12-3/TRBV12-4	CVSSTTGTGYGYTF
16	TRBV2	CASSEARAGGRSEQFF
14	TRBV28	CASSSAGSASGAFF
14	TRBV5-1	CASSREGRGTEAFF
19	TRBV4-2	CASSQGLNSGGTDYNEQFF
12	TRBV20-1	CSAPGPAYEQYF
17	TRBV7-7	CASSPELGGPESYEQYF
15	TRBV27	CASSPAGTGFSPLHF
14	TRBV7-3	CASTQGQGMSGYTF
15	TRBV30	CAWSLIGGGAYEQYF
15	TRBV7-2	CASSPSATEYNEQFF
13	TRBV7-2	CASSFLSHNEQFF
17	TRBV5-6	CASSPTGAPLAKNIQYF
14	TRBV24-1	CATSDTTKTGELFF
15	TRBV5-1	CTSSLEAGGNNEQFF
14	TRBV7-9	CASSSNRENTEAFF
13	TRBV7-9	CASKGGQGYEQYF
15	TRBV29-1	CSALTGGRSDQPQHF
14	TRBV20-1	CSATHDRNDEKLFF
12	TRBV10-3	CAISSGSHEQYF
16	TRBV12-2	CASRLGLAGRSYEQYF
15	TRBV7-9	CASSSGQISGNTIYF
15	TRBV10-3	CAISESGQIGETQYF
15	TRBV30	CAWSAVGLGNQPQHF
17	TRBV12-3/TRBV12-4	CASRGLAGGRNHNEQFF
16	TRBV5-1	CASSLDQGISTDAQYF
16	TRBV4-2	CASSQNTGRGNTEAFF
14	TRBV14	CASSQEQFDEKLFF
13	TRBV28	CASSFHGRGGYTF
16	TRBV3-1	CASSRVGGHVNYGYTF
22	TRBV6-2/TRBV6-3	CASYETKPGQGKHMGDTDTQYF
15	TRBV5-1	CASSVGNSGYNEQFF
13	TRBV15	CATSRRKSDEQFF
13	TRBV6-5	CATSQSGPYEQYF
17	TRBV29-1	CSVEVWGGATSYNEQFF
13	TRBV24-1	CATSEGNTGELFF
15	TRBV7-2	CASRARSQTGEIQYF
14	TRBV18	CASSPQSSNEKLFF
14	TRBV6-6	CASSSDGSYNEQFF
14	TRBV7-2	CASSPGTVAQPQHF
16	TRBV7-9	CASGAPGTGGHYEQYF
15	TRBV28	CASNIRDRVYNEQFF
14	TRBV5-1	CASSDGAKPAEAFF
15	TRBV28	CASRSSQIKVETQYF
15	TRBV20-1	CSASSPSGGIYTQYF
14	TRBV7-2	CASSAGGFGEKLFF
12	TRBV6-5	CASRGGDSPLHF
14	TRBV5-1	CASSLEGARCEQYF